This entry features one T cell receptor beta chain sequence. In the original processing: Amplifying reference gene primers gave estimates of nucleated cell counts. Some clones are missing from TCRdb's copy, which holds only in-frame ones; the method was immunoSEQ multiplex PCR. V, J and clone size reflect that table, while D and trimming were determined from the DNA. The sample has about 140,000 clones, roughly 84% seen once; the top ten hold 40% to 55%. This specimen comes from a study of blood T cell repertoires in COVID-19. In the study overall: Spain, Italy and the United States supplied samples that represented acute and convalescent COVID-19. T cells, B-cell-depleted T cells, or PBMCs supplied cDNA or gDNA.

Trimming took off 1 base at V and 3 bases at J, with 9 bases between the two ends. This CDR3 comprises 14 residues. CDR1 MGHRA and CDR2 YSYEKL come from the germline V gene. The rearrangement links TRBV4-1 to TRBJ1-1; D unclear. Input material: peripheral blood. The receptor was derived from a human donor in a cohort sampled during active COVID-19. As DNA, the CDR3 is TGCGCCAGCAGCCAAGGGGCAGCTTACACTGAAGCTTTCTTT. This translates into CASSQGAAYTEAFF.